The 32 T cell receptor beta chains below all came from one sample that was sequenced in a study of CD8 T cells in ankylosing spondylitis. Study-wide results and caveats: There was a TCR beta motif, made of several highly homologous variants, that appeared characteristic of ankylosing spondylitis blood.

The antigens of these receptors remain unknown. In TCRdb, the 5' RACE reads were re-called with MiXCR into one record per CDR3 protein. The data contain fewer than 400,000 distinct CDR3 sequences, around 7.6% of them singletons. Material for sequencing was blood, either unsorted or a sorted T cell fraction (not recorded which). The receptor source for this set is a male donor with ankylosing spondylitis.

The chain combines TRBV5-1 with TRBJ2-1; tentative D call: TRBD2 (5 bases). Germline CDR1 reads SGHRS; CDR2 reads YFSETQ. This CDR3 contains 14 residues. Trimming took 2 bases from V and 3 from J, leaving 9 bases between them. CDR3 sequence reads: CASSLRTVYNEQFF. The CDR3 DNA reads TGCGCCAGCAGCTTAAGGACTGTCTACAATGAGCAGTTCTTC.

This clonotype has at least ten counts. The chain combines TRBV5-1 with TRBJ2-7; D possibly corresponds to TRBD2 (5 bases). The CDR3 contains 15 residues. Trimming shortened V by 4 bases and J by 4 bases, and 18 bases separated the two germline ends. Germline CDR1 and CDR2: SGHRS and YFSETQ. CDR3 in amino acids: CASSIAGLDGYEQYF. The CDR3 nucleotides are TGCGCCAGCAGCATTGCAGGACTCGATGGGTACGAGCAGTACTTC.

This clonotype has more than one count but fewer than ten. The chain combines TRBV11-2 with TRBJ2-5; TRBD2 matches at 10 bases. The CDR3 loop spans 15 amino acids. Trimming took 5 bases from V and 2 from J; bases not matched to a gene: 5. Germline V CDR1 and CDR2: SGHAT, FQNNGV. The CDR3 DNA sequence: TGTGCCAGCAGCCCGGGACTAGCGACACAAGAGACCCAGTACTTC. This gives the protein CASSPGLATQETQYF.

The rearrangement joins TRBV5-1 to TRBJ1-2; D gene unclear. The CDR3 covers 13 residues. Trimming took 0 bases from V and 4 from J, leaving 7 bases between them. Germline loops: CDR1 SGHRS, CDR2 YFSETQ. The CDR3 DNA follows: TGCGCCAGCAGCTTGGCCCGATTCTATGGCTACACCTTC. Translated: CASSLARFYGYTF.

This clonotype was counted at least ten times. The V and J genes are TRBV15 and TRBJ2-3; unclear D gene. Trimming removed 6 bases from V and 6 bases from J, with 10 bases in between. Germline V gives CDR1 LNHNV, CDR2 YYDKDF (reference sequence). The CDR3 consists of 12 residues. CDR3 bases: TGTGCCACCAGTTCTATAGGGGATACGCAGTATTTT. Amino acids: CATSSIGDTQYF.

Ten or more counts support this clonotype. The CDR3 is CSASFIRGETQYF. In DNA, the CDR3 is TGCAGTGCTAGTTTTATCAGGGGAGAGACCCAGTACTTC. J is TRBJ2-5 and V is TRBV20-1, with a weak D call TRBD1 (6 bases). The CDR3 extends over 13 amino acids. CDR1 is DFQATT and CDR2 is SNEGSKA in the germline V gene (reference sequence). V was cut by 3 bases and J by 4 bases, with 12 bases left in between.

Regarding this clonotype: The junction departs from germline at one end; a sequencing error may be responsible. The V call is TRBV7-9, the J call TRBJ2-2; D is tentatively TRBD1 or TRBD2 (5 bases each). The CDR3 is made up of 14 amino acids. CDR1 is SEHNR, CDR2 FQNEAQ, per germline (reference sequence). In DNA form, the CDR3 reads TGTGCCAGCAGCCCTCAAGGTGGGACCGGGGAGCTTTTTTTT. Translated, it gives CASSPQGGTGELFF. The entire variable domain, with the rest obtained from reference TRBV7-9 and TRBJ2-2, is as follows: DTGVSQNPRHKITKRGQNVTFRCDPISEHNRLYWYRQTLGQGPEFLTYFQNEAQLEKSRLLSDRFSAERPKGSFSTLEIQRTEQGDSAMYLCASSPQGGTGELFFGEGSRLTVL.

The chain links TRBV2 to TRBJ2-5, with 9 bases aligning to TRBD2. The CDR3 totals 13 residues. J gave up 1 base and V 10 bases, and 4 bases lay outside the gene matches. Germline V gives CDR1 SNHLY, CDR2 FYNNEI. CDR3 residues: CATLAGPQETQYF. CDR3 in DNA: TGTGCCACGCTAGCGGGACCCCAAGAGACCCAGTACTTC.

This clonotype was seen more than once but under ten times. The chain joins TRBV4-2 to TRBJ1-5; unclear D gene. V was cut by 0 bases and J by 6 bases, with 12 bases left in between. The CDR3 consists of 15 residues. The germline V gene encodes CDR1 LGHNA and CDR2 YNFKEQ. For the CDR3, the DNA is TGTGCCAGCAGCCAAGATATGGGCCGATCTCAGCCCCAGCATTTT. Its protein is CASSQDMGRSQPQHF.

This clonotype was seen a handful of times. The chain carries TRBV3-1 and TRBJ2-5; 8 bases agree with TRBD2. The J segment lost 3 bases and the V segment lost 4 bases, leaving 13 bases of the junction unmatched. The length of the CDR3 is 17 residues. Germline V lookup: CDR1 LGHDT, CDR2 YNNKEL (reference sequence). CDR3 residues: CASSLVNPGLVKETQYF. The CDR3 DNA reads as TGTGCCAGCAGCCTCGTGAACCCGGGACTAGTCAAAGAGACCCAGTACTTC.

This clonotype has a handful of counts. This chain connects TRBV7-9 to TRBJ1-1; D perhaps matches TRBD1 (5 bases). The CDR3 sequence is 15 residues long. Deletions cut 6 bases from V and 0 bases from J, with 14 bases between. Per germline, CDR1 SEHNR and CDR2 FQNEAQ (reference sequence). The DNA for the CDR3 is TGTGCCAGCAGTGCTTCAGGGACCCTGAACACTGAAGCTTTCTTT. This encodes CASSASGTLNTEAFF.

The V call is TRBV4-1, the J call TRBJ2-3, with D possibly TRBD1 on 6 matching bases. Trimming removed 2 bases at V and 4 bases at J, with 22 bases between. The germline V gene has CDR1 MGHRA and CDR2 YSYEKL. The length of the CDR3 is 18 residues. The CDR3 bases are TGCGCCAGCAGCCAACGACCCCCCAGGGGTCCGGGATCAGATACGCAGTATTTT. Its translation: CASSQRPPRGPGSDTQYF.

The chain has TRBV27 and TRBJ1-2, with a tentative D call TRBD1 (6 bases). V lost 5 bases and J lost 5, with 15 bases in between. The CDR3 is 14 amino acids. CDR1 MNHEY and CDR2 SMNVEV come from the germline V gene (reference sequence). Here the CDR3 DNA reads TGTGCCAGCAGTCCTTCTCAGGGGAATTATGGCTACACCTTC. Translating gives CASSPSQGNYGYTF.

This clonotype was seen at least ten times. The DNA of the CDR3 is TGCAGCGTTGGTTTAGCGCGCAACAATGAGCAGTTCTTC. Its protein product is CSVGLARNNEQFF. The chain is built from TRBV29-1 and TRBJ2-1; D might be TRBD2 (5 bases). CDR1 and CDR2 (germline): SQVTM, ANQGSEA. V lost 4 bases and J 5 bases, leaving 12 bases between the germline ends. This CDR3 has 13 amino acids.

This clonotype showed up just a few times. The chain recombines TRBV6-2 or TRBV6-3 with TRBJ2-3; TRBD2 matches 8 bases. The CDR3 totals 16 residues. In germline, CDR1 is MNHEY, CDR2 SVGEGT. V dropped 6 bases and J dropped 5; count of bases not matched to a gene: 13. In DNA form, the CDR3 reads TGTGCCAGCAGGCCGCGACTAGCGTCGTTTTTAGATACGCAGTATTTT. Protein sequence: CASRPRLASFLDTQYF.

V gene TRBV5-5 combines with J gene TRBJ1-5, with D tentatively TRBD1 (6 bases). The CDR3 length is 17 residues. Germline-derived CDR1 and CDR2 are SGHKS and YYEKEE (reference sequence). With 0 bases removed from V and 0 bases from J, the gap between germline ends came to 13 bases. Here the CDR3 DNA reads TGTGCCAGCAGCTTGGGAGGACAGTGGTATAGCAATCAGCCCCAGCATTTT. Its translation: CASSLGGQWYSNQPQHF.

The chain has TRBV7-9 and TRBJ2-7, with D perhaps being TRBD1 or TRBD2 (5 bases each). Germline assignment: CDR1 SEHNR and CDR2 FQNEAQ (reference sequence). CDR3 size: 14 residues. V was pared by 2 bases and J by 2 bases, with 10 bases between. The CDR3 protein is CASSLRDEAYEQYF. As DNA, the CDR3 is TGTGCCAGCAGCTTACGGGACGAAGCCTACGAGCAGTACTTC.

The table lists this clonotype with a few counts. V and J are TRBV5-1 and TRBJ2-7; TRBD1 might be the D (5 bases). This CDR3 spans 17 amino acids. V lost 4 bases to trimming and J lost 0 bases, with 20 bases between them. Germline V gives CDR1 SGHRS, CDR2 YFSETQ. CDR3 nucleotide sequence: TGCGCCAGCAGCCCAACACCGACCAGGCAGGGCTCCTACGAGCAGTACTTC. Its translation: CASSPTPTRQGSYEQYF.

This clonotype was seen many times. CDR3: CAIAGDREDQPQHF. The CDR3 region has the DNA TGTGCCATCGCCGGGGACAGGGAGGACCAGCCCCAGCATTTT. This chain uses TRBV10-3 with TRBJ1-5; TRBD1 matches 9 bases. Looked up from germline, CDR1 is ENHRY and CDR2 is SYGVKD. With 8 bases clipped from V and 7 bases from J, the junction kept 9 bases outside the gene matches. The CDR3 extends over 14 amino acids.

This chain uses TRBV20-1 with TRBJ2-7; D not certain. The CDR3 contains 15 residues. Germline V lookup: CDR1 DFQATT, CDR2 SNEGSKA (reference sequence). With 6 bases removed from V and 0 bases from J, the gap between germline ends came to 18 bases. The CDR3 nucleotides are TGCAGTGCGTCCCGCGGTCTACCTGACTCCTACGAGCAGTACTTC. It codes for CSASRGLPDSYEQYF.

This sequence joins TRBV7-6 and TRBJ2-2; 7 nucleotides agree with TRBD2. CDR1 and CDR2 (germline): SGHVS, FNYEAQ. Losses at the gene ends were 3 bases for V and 7 bases for J; bases not matched to a gene: 5. The CDR3 is made up of 14 amino acids. CDR3 coding DNA: TGTGCCAGCAGCTTTAGCGGGCAGATCGGGGAGCTGTTTTTT. This gives the protein CASSFSGQIGELFF. The full variable domain, in which reference TRBV7-6 and TRBJ2-2 provide the parts outside the CDR3, is GAGVSQSPRYKVTKRGQDVALRCDPISGHVSLYWYRQALGQGPEFLTYFNYEAQQDKSGLPNDRFSAERPEGSISTLTIQRTEQRDSAMYRCASSFSGQIGELFFGEGSRLTVL.

In this sample, this clonotype turned up many times. V and J are TRBV28 and TRBJ2-3, with 7 bases that match TRBD1. V shed 11 bases and J 2 bases; nucleotides not matched to a gene: 7. The CDR3 length is 13 residues. The V gene's germline CDR1 is MDHEN and CDR2 SYDVKM. The CDR3 is CAGQGTVTDTQYF. The CDR3 coding sequence is TGTGCCGGACAAGGGACAGTCACAGATACGCAGTATTTT.

This clonotype has more than one count but fewer than ten. The gene calls are TRBV4-1 and TRBJ2-2, with TRBD2 as a possible D gene (5 bases). CDR1 is MGHRA, CDR2 YSYEKL, per germline. This CDR3 has 17 residues. V gave up 2 bases and J gave up 4 bases, with 17 bases separating them. CDR3 protein: CASSQSMPGSVTGELFF. In nucleotides, the CDR3 is TGCGCCAGCAGCCAATCAATGCCGGGGTCTGTCACCGGGGAGCTGTTTTTT.

The chain joins TRBV2 to TRBJ2-3; 9 positions agree with TRBD1. Germline CDR1 and CDR2: SNHLY and FYNNEI. V trimming: 8 bases; J trimming: 3 bases; junction bases outside the gene matches: 6. This CDR3 is 14 amino acids long. The CDR3 DNA is TGTGCCAGCGCTGGGGGGACAGGGACAGATACGCAGTATTTT. The encoded protein is CASAGGTGTDTQYF.

This clonotype occurred many times. In DNA form, the CDR3 reads TGCAGCGTTTCCGGGACTAGCGGGTCGAGCTCCTACAATGAGCAGTTCTTC. Amino acid sequence: CSVSGTSGSSSYNEQFF. The chain recombines TRBV29-1 with TRBJ2-1, with 12 positions matching TRBD2. Trimming at V came to 5 bases and at J to 0 bases, leaving 8 bases not matched to a gene. Germline V gives CDR1 SQVTM, CDR2 ANQGSEA. The CDR3 runs to 17 residues.

This clonotype came up many times. The chain couples TRBV19 to TRBJ1-5, with D unclear. Germline V gives CDR1 LNHDA, CDR2 SQIVND (reference sequence). Deletions cut 8 bases from V and 1 base from J, with 12 bases between. The CDR3 covers 14 residues. CDR3 in amino acids: CASWVGGSNQPQHF. The CDR3 DNA sequence: TGTGCCAGTTGGGTCGGCGGAAGCAATCAGCCCCAGCATTTT.

This rearrangement joins TRBV29-1 to TRBJ2-1, with TRBD2 identical over 14 bases. The CDR3 runs 15 residues. The J segment lost 10 bases and the V segment lost 5 bases, leaving 10 bases of the junction unmatched. Germline assignment: CDR1 SQVTM and CDR2 ANQGSEA. The CDR3, as DNA: TGCAGCGTTCCGCAGACTAGCGGGAGGGCCGTAGAGCAGTTCTTC. Amino acids: CSVPQTSGRAVEQFF.

The chain carries TRBV3-1 and TRBJ2-7, with D hard to call. The CDR3 covers 11 residues. V dropped 6 bases and J dropped 6 bases, with 9 bases sitting between them. CDR1 LGHDT and CDR2 YNNKEL come from the germline V gene (reference sequence). DNA for the CDR3: TGTGCCAGCAGGCCTTTAGGCGAGCAGTACTTC. It encodes CASRPLGEQYF.

The chain joins TRBV7-8 to TRBJ1-1; D uncertain. The germline CDR1 and CDR2 sequences are SGHVS and FQNEAQ. The length of the CDR3 is 16 residues. Trimming removed 5 bases from V and 0 bases from J, with 16 bases in between. CDR3 sequence (DNA): TGTGCCAGCAGCAAACCTTCGACACCCATGAACACTGAAGCTTTCTTT. This gives the protein CASSKPSTPMNTEAFF.

The rearrangement uses TRBV12-3 or TRBV12-4 and TRBJ1-4; 9 bases agree with TRBD1. V gave up 5 bases and J gave up 6 bases; unmatched junction bases: 10. CDR3 size: 16 residues. The CDR3 DNA follows: TGTGCCAGCAGTAGGGGAGGGACAGGGCCCGATGAAAAACTGTTTTTT. It encodes CASSRGGTGPDEKLFF.

The table lists this clonotype with a few counts. This sequence joins TRBV9 and TRBJ2-3, with D possibly TRBD2 on 5 matching bases. V was trimmed by 0 bases and J by 0 bases, leaving 8 bases between them. CDR3 size: 15 residues. The germline gives CDR1 SGDLS, CDR2 YYNGEE. The CDR3 here is CASSVVPGSTDTQYF. The CDR3 nucleotides are TGTGCCAGCAGCGTAGTGCCGGGAAGCACAGATACGCAGTATTTT.

In this sample, this clonotype turned up many times. V is TRBV18 and J is TRBJ1-5, with TRBD1 matching 10 bases. The J segment lost 4 bases and the V segment lost 5 bases, leaving 2 bases of the junction unmatched. Germline lookup yields CDR1 KGHSH and CDR2 LQKENI. The CDR3 is 14 amino acids. The CDR3, as DNA: TGTGCCAGCTCAAGGGACAGGGGAAATCAGCCCCAGCATTTT. Encoded protein: CASSRDRGNQPQHF.